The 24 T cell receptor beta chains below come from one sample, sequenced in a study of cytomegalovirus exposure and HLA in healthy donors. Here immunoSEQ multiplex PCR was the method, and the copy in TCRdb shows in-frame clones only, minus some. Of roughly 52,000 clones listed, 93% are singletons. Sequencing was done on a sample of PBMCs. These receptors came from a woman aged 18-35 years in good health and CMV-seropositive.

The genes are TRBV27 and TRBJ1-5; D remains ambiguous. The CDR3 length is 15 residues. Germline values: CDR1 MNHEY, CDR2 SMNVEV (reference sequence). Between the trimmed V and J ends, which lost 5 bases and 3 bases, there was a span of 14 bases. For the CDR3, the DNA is TGTGCCAGCAGTCCCCCCCTTCTTTCCAATCAGCCCCAGCATTTT. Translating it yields CASSPPLLSNQPQHF.

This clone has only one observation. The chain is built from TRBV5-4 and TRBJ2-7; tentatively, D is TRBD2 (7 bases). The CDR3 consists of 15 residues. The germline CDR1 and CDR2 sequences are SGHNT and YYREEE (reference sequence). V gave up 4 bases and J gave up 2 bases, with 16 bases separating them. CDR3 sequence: CASSGGALHTYEQYF. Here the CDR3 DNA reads TGTGCCAGCAGCGGGGGGGCTTTACACACCTACGAGCAGTACTTC.

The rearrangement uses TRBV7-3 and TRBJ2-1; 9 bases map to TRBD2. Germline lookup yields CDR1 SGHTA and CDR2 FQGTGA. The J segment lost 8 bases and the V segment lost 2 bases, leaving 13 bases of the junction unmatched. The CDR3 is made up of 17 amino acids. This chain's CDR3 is CASSLFSGASGAHEQFF. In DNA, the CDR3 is TGTGCCAGCAGCTTATTTTCCGGCGCTAGCGGGGCCCATGAGCAGTTCTTC. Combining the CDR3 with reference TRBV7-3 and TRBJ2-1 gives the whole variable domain GAGVSQTPSNKVTEKGKYVELRCDPISGHTALYWYRQSLGQGPEFLIYFQGTGAADDSGLPNDRFFAVRPEGSVSTLKIQRTERGDSAVYLCASSLFSGASGAHEQFFGPGTRLTVL.

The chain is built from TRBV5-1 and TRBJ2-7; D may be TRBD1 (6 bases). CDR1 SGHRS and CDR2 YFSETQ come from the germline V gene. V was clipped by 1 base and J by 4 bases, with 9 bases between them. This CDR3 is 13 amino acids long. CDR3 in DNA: TGCGCCAGCAGCTTGAGGGACAAGTACGAGCAGTACTTC. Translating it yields CASSLRDKYEQYF.

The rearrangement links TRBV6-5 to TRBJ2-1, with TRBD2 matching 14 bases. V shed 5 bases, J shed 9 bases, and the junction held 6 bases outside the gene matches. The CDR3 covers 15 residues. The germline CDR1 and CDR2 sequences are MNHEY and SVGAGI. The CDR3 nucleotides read TGTGCCAGCAGTCAGACTAGCGGGGGGGCGGGTGAGCAGTTCTTC. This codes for CASSQTSGGAGEQFF.

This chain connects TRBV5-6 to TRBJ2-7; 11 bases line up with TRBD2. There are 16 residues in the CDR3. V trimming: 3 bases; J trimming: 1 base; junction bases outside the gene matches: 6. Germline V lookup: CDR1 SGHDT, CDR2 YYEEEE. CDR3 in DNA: TGTGCCAGCAGCTCACCGGGACTAGCGGCTTCCTACGAGCAGTACTTC. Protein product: CASSSPGLAASYEQYF.

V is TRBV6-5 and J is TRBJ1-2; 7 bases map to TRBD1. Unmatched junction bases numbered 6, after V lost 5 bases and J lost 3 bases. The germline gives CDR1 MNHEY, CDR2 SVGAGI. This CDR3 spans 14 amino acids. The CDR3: CASSRGGSHYGYTF. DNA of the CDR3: TGTGCCAGCAGTAGAGGGGGCTCCCACTATGGCTACACCTTC.

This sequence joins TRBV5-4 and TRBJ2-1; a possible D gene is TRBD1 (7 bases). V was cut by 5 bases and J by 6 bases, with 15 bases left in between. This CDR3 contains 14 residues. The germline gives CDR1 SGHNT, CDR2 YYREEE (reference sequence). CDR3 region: CASRYLQGGNEQFF. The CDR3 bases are TGTGCCAGCAGGTACCTTCAGGGGGGCAATGAGCAGTTCTTC.

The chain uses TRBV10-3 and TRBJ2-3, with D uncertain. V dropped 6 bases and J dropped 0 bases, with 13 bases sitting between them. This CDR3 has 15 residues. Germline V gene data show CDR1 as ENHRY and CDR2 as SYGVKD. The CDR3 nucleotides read TGTGCCATCAGCCCACTACTTTCTAGCACAGATACGCAGTATTTT. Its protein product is CAISPLLSSTDTQYF.

For the CDR3, the DNA is TGTGCCAGCAGTGCGGAGACAGGGGGCAATCAGCCCCAGCATTTT. This codes for CASSAETGGNQPQHF. J is TRBJ1-5 and V is TRBV2; 8 positions match TRBD1. This CDR3 region has 15 residues. With V trimmed by 4 bases and J by 2 bases, 4 bases remained unmatched. Germline V gene sequence: CDR1 SNHLY, CDR2 FYNNEI.

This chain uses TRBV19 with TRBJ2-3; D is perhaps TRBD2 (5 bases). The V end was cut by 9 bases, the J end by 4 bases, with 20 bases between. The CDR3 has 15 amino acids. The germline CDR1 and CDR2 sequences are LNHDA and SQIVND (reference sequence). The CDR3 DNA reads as TGTGCCAGCTCCCCTCGGGGAACAAGACCAGATACGCAGTATTTT. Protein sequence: CASSPRGTRPDTQYF.

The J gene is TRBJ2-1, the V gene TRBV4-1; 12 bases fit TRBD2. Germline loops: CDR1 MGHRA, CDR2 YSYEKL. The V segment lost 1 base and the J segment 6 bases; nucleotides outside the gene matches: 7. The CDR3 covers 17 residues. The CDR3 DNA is TGCGCCAGCAGCCAAGGAGTTTCGACTAGCGGGAGCAATGAGCAGTTCTTC. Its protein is CASSQGVSTSGSNEQFF.

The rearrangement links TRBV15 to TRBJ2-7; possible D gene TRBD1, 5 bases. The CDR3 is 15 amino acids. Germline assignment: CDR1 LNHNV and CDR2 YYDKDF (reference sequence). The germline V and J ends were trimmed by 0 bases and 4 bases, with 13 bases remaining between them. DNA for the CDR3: TGTGCCACCAGCAGAGAGGCAGGGAAATCTTACGAGCAGTACTTC. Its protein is CATSREAGKSYEQYF.

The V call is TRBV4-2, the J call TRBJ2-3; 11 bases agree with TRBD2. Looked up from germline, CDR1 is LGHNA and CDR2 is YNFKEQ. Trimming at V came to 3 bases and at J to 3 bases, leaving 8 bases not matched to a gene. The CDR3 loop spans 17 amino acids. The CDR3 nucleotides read TGTGCCAGCAGCCAGCTCACTAGCGGGGGAGGGACAGATACGCAGTATTTT. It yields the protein CASSQLTSGGGTDTQYF.

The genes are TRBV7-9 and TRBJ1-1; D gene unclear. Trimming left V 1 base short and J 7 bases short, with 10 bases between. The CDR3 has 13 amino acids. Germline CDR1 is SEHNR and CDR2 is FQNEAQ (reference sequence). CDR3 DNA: TGTGCCAGCAGCTTAGTCTGGCCAGATGAAGCTTTCTTT. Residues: CASSLVWPDEAFF. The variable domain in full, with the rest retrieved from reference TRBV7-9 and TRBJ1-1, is DTGVSQNPRHKITKRGQNVTFRCDPISEHNRLYWYRQTLGQGPEFLTYFQNEAQLEKSRLLSDRFSAERPKGSFSTLEIQRTEQGDSAMYLCASSLVWPDEAFFGQGTRLTVV.

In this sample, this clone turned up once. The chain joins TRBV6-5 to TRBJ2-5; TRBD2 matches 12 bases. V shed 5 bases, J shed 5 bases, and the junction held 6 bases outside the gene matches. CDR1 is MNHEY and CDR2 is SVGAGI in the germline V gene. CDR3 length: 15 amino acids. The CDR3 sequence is CASSASGGASETQYF. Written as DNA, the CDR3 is TGTGCCAGCAGTGCTAGCGGGGGGGCATCGGAGACCCAGTACTTC.

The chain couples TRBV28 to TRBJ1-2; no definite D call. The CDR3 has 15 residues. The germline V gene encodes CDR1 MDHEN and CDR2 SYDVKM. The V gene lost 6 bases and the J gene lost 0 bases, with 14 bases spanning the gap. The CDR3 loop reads CASRPPRPTNYGYTF. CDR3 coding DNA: TGTGCCAGCAGGCCTCCGAGGCCTACTAACTATGGCTACACCTTC.

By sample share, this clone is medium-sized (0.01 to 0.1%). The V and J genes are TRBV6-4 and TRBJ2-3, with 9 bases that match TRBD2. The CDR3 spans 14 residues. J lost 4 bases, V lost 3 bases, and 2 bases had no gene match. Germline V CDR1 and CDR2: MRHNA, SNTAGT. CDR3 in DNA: TGTGCCAGCAGTGATTTAGCGGGGGCAGATACGCAGTATTTT. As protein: CASSDLAGADTQYF.

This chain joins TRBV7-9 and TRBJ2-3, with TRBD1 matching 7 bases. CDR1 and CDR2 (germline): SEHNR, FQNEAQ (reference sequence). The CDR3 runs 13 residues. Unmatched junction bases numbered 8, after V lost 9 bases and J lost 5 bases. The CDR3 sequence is CASSQGNKDTQYF. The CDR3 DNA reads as TGTGCCAGTTCACAGGGGAATAAAGATACGCAGTATTTT.

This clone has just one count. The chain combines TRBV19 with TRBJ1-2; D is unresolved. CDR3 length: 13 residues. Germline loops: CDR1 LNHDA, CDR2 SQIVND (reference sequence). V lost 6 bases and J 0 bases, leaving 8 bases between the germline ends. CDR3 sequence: CASRESANYGYTF. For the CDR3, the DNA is TGTGCCAGTAGGGAGTCCGCTAACTATGGCTACACCTTC.

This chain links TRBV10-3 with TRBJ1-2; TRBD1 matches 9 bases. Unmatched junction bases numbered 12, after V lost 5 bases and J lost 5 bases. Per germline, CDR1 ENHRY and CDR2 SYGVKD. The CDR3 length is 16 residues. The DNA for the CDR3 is TGTGCCATCAGTTCCTACTCCGGGACAGGGAGTTATGGCTACACCTTC. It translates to CAISSYSGTGSYGYTF.

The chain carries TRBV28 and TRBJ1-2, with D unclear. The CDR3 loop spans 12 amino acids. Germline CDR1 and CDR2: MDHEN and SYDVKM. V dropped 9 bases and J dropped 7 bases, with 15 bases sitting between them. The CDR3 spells CARWATGFGYTF. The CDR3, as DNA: TGTGCCAGGTGGGCCACCGGATTTGGCTACACCTTC.

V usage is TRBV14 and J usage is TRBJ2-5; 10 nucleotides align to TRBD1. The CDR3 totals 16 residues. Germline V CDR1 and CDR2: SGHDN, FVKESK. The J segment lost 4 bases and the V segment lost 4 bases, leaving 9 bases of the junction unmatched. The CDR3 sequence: CASSLSGTGVRETQYF. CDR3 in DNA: TGTGCCAGCAGCCTTTCCGGGACAGGGGTTAGAGAGACCCAGTACTTC. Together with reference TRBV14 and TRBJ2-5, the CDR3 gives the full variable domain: EAGVTQFPSHSVIEKGQTVTLRCDPISGHDNLYWYRRVMGKEIKFLLHFVKESKQDESGMPNNRFLAERTGGTYSTLKVQPAELEDSGVYFCASSLSGTGVRETQYFGPGTRLLVL.

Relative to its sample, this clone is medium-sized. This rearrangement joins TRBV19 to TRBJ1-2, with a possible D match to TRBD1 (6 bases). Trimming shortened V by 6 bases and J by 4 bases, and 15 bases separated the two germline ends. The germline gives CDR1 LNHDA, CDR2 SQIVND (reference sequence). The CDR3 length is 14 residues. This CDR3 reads CASSLRGVGYGYTF. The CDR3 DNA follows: TGTGCCAGTAGCCTCAGGGGAGTGGGCTATGGCTACACCTTC.